This T cell receptor (beta chain) emerged from a study of OX40 agonist ivuxolimab in advanced cancers. In the study overall: Ivuxolimab was an agonistic, fully human IgG2 monoclonal antibody directed against OX40 (CD134), a costimulatory receptor. Intravenous ivuxolimab was administered to patients every 2 weeks at six dose levels: 0.01, 0.1, 0.3, 1.5, 3 and 10 mg/kg. Of the roughly 52 dose-escalation patients, hepatocellular carcinoma was present in roughly 19, melanoma in approximately 15, renal cell carcinoma in 9 and head and neck cancer in 9. The dose-escalation cohort was roughly 80% male with a mean age of about 60 years, ranging from 23 to 79. Prior anti-PD-1, anti-PD-L1 or anti-CTLA-4 therapy was permitted, and roughly two fifths of dose-escalation patients had received checkpoint inhibitors. Partial responses were achieved by three dose-escalation patients, of whom one had hepatocellular carcinoma and two had cutaneous melanoma. Peripheral TCRbeta sequencing aimed to test whether ivuxolimab altered TCR sequence diversity and caused clonal T-cell expansion. The paper describes the monotherapy dose-escalation part (N of about 50 patients) of the phase I trial of ivuxolimab. What the authors observed across the whole study: Low levels of normalized T-cell clonal expansion were also shown by some nonresponding patients. The antigen specificity of the clonally expanded peripheral T cells was not determined. Clonal expansion of both CD4+ and CD8+ blood T cells was observed from baseline to week 6 at doses 0.1 to 3.0 mg/kg. After ivuxolimab, expanded clones were on average more numerous among CD8+ T cells than among CD4+ T cells. In the 0.1-3.0 mg/kg groups, partial responders had among the lowest normalized peripheral clonal expansion, particularly in CD8+ T cells.

Genomic DNA was isolated from the sorted cells so that the TCRbeta CDR3 region could be sequenced. The immunoSEQ Assay was used to sequence the TCRbeta CDR3 regions. In its TCRdb copy, this immuneACCESS table keeps in-frame sequences only and misses some clones. Where compared with another copy, unresolved V genes explain less than half of these, and the others have no known cause. The sample yields about 81,000 clones; around 90% were counted once. 0.47% of the sample rests with the top ten. A remark on this clone: No cognate antigen has been identified for it. No qualities accompany the bases; no much larger clone lies one base away.

The trial excluded patients who had a history of autoimmune disease or were on systemic immunosuppression. Peripheral blood for TCR sequencing was collected from all dose cohorts at baseline, on cycle 4 day 1, and on cycle 7 day 1. The samples were taken from a phase I, first-in-human, multicenter, open-label dose-escalation trial of ivuxolimab. The trial enrolled adults with locally advanced or metastatic head and neck squamous cell, hepatocellular, melanoma or renal cell carcinoma. Before TCR sequencing, CD4+ T cells and CD8+ T cells were sorted from peripheral blood as separate populations. The starting material was CD4+ or CD8+ T cells sorted from blood, obtained in a trial of the OX40 agonist ivuxolimab. This sequence was found in an adult with an advanced solid tumor such as melanoma, head and neck, liver or kidney cancer.

At the DNA level, the sequence is TGTGCCAGCATCAACGTGGGACGGTTTGAGACCCAGTACTTC. Its protein product is CASINVGRFETQYF. The V and J genes are TRBV7-8 and TRBJ2-5; the D gene is perhaps TRBD1 or TRBD2, as each covers 5 bases. V loses 7 bases, J loses 5 bases, and the germline ends lie 17 bases apart. The CDR3 contains 14 residues, cysteine and phenylalanine counted. Just the 42-base CDR3 DNA is kept, in frame starting at base 1. CDR1 and CDR2 were assigned from the germline V gene as SGHVS and FQNEAQ. Where the CDR3 stops, the reference TRBV7-8 and TRBJ2-5 genes take over; the full variable domain is GAGVSQSPRYKVAKRGQDVALRCDPISGHVSLFWYQQALGQGPEFLTYFQNEAQLDKSGLPSDRFFAERPEGSVSTLKIQRTQQEDSAVYLCASINVGRFETQYFGPGTRLLVL.